Each of the 14 T cell receptor beta chains below was sequenced from the same sample in a study of blood T cell repertoires in COVID-19. Sequenced by immunoSEQ multiplex PCR; TCRdb stores in-frame clones only, minus some. The sample shows 45,000 to 50,000 clones, around 79% of them seen only once. The sample consisted of peripheral blood. These receptors came from a human donor with active or convalescent COVID-19. The donor label of this sample is uncertain.

The chain couples TRBV30 to TRBJ1-6, with D hard to call. Germline values: CDR1 GTSNPN, CDR2 SVGIG (reference sequence). The CDR3 totals 15 residues. V lost 3 bases and J lost 0, with 9 bases in between. DNA of the CDR3: TGTGCCTGGAGACCACAGAGCTCCTATAATTCACCCCTCCACTTT. Encoded protein: CAWRPQSSYNSPLHF.

The gene calls are TRBV6-6 and TRBJ2-2; D might be TRBD1 (6 bases). Per the germline V gene, CDR1 is MNHNY and CDR2 is SVGAGI (reference sequence). V lost 9 bases, J lost 6 bases, and 14 bases lay in between. The CDR3 runs 13 residues. The CDR3 here is CASSQGWAGELFF. For the CDR3, the DNA is TGTGCCAGTTCTCAGGGGTGGGCCGGGGAGCTGTTTTTT.

The chain combines TRBV20-1 with TRBJ2-3; 8 bases agree with TRBD2. V lost 3 bases, J lost 7 bases, and 12 bases stayed unmatched. Germline V gene lookup returns CDR1 DFQATT and CDR2 SNEGSKA (reference sequence). The CDR3 covers 15 residues. CDR3 DNA: TGCAGTGCTAGTCTGGTCGGGAGGGCCCTATATACGCAGTATTTT. Its translation: CSASLVGRALYTQYF.

The chain joins TRBV5-6 to TRBJ1-1; 7 bases agree with TRBD1. Germline V gene sequence: CDR1 SGHDT, CDR2 YYEEEE. This CDR3 region has 13 residues. Trimming cost V 7 bases and J 5 bases; bases outside gene matches: 8. The chain's CDR3 is CASALTGRTEAFF. In DNA form, the CDR3 reads TGTGCCAGCGCTCTGACAGGGAGGACTGAAGCTTTCTTT. The full variable domain, rest sourced from reference TRBV5-6 and TRBJ1-1, is DAGVTQSPTHLIKTRGQQVTLRCSPKSGHDTVSWYQQALGQGPQFIFQYYEEEERQRGNFPDRFSGHQFPNYSSELNVNALLLGDSALYLCASALTGRTEAFFGQGTRLTVV.

The J gene is TRBJ2-2, the V gene TRBV6-4; TRBD2 agrees at 8 bases. The CDR3 length is 14 residues. The V gene end was trimmed by 8 bases and the J gene end by 0 bases; junction bases not matched to a gene: 2. CDR1 MRHNA and CDR2 SNTAGT come from the germline V gene. The CDR3 region has the DNA TGTGCCAGCGGTAGCGGGGCGAACACCGGGGAGCTGTTTTTT. Amino acids: CASGSGANTGELFF.

V usage is TRBV6-5 and J usage is TRBJ2-1; D not certain. Trimming stripped 0 bases from V and 8 bases from J, with 8 bases between. The CDR3 contains 13 residues. Germline lookup yields CDR1 MNHEY and CDR2 SVGAGI. CDR3 DNA sequence: TGTGCCAGCAGTTACTCGCAACGGGATGAGCAGTTCTTC. It yields the protein CASSYSQRDEQFF.

This chain connects TRBV28 to TRBJ2-5, with 7 bases matching TRBD1. The CDR3 consists of 14 residues. Germline values: CDR1 MDHEN, CDR2 SYDVKM. Unmatched junction bases numbered 2, after V lost 2 bases and J lost 2 bases. CDR3 nucleotides: TGTGCCAGCAGTTTAGGACAGGTTCAAGAGACCCAGTACTTC. Translating gives CASSLGQVQETQYF.

In DNA, the CDR3 is TGTGCCATCAGTGGTAGCGGTCATACCGGAGGCTACGAGCAGTACTTC. Translated: CAISGSGHTGGYEQYF. The chain links TRBV10-3 to TRBJ2-7; TRBD2 might be the D (6 bases). Deletions cut 4 bases from V and 3 bases from J, with 19 bases between. CDR1 is ENHRY and CDR2 is SYGVKD in the germline V gene. The CDR3 has 16 residues.

The V and J genes are TRBV19 and TRBJ2-7, with 10 bases fitting TRBD2. V shed 6 bases, J shed 6 bases, and the junction held 11 bases outside the gene matches. Germline CDR1 and CDR2: LNHDA and SQIVND (reference sequence). CDR3 length: 15 amino acids. The CDR3 sequence is CASRKREGRFGEQYF. The DNA for the CDR3 is TGTGCCAGTAGAAAGCGGGAGGGCCGATTTGGCGAGCAGTACTTC. Supplemented by reference TRBV19 and TRBJ2-7, the full variable domain reads DGGITQSPKYLFRKEGQNVTLSCEQNLNHDAMYWYRQDPGQGLRLIYYSQIVNDFQKGDIAEGYSVSREKKESFPLTVTSAQKNPTAFYLCASRKREGRFGEQYFGPGTRLTVT.

This clone has just one count. J is TRBJ2-7 and V is TRBV6-5; 7 bases agree with TRBD1. The CDR3 has 13 residues. The trim removed 6 bases at V and 2 bases at J, leaving 4 bases unmatched. CDR1 is MNHEY and CDR2 is SVGAGI in the germline V gene. CDR3 DNA sequence: TGTGCCAGCAGGCCGGGACAGACCTACGAGCAGTACTTC. Translated, it gives CASRPGQTYEQYF.

This chain links TRBV18 with TRBJ1-1, with D perhaps TRBD1 (5 bases). CDR3 length: 13 amino acids. V was shortened by 6 bases and J by 1 base, with 9 bases between the two germline ends. CDR1 and CDR2 (germline): KGHSH, LQKENI. This chain's CDR3 is CASSLGQNTEAFF. The DNA for the CDR3 is TGTGCCAGCTCCCTAGGACAGAACACTGAAGCTTTCTTT.

The table lists this clone with a count of one. The rearrangement joins TRBV21-1 to TRBJ1-2; the table calls TRBD1, which could not be checked here. TRBV21-1 is a pseudogene locus. The CDR3 covers 14 residues. The CDR3 DNA sequence: TGTGCCAGCAGCACTAGCAGGGGATCCGACGGCTACACCTTC. It encodes CASSTSRGSDGYTF.

This chain links TRBV14 with TRBJ2-7; 9 bases fit TRBD1. The CDR3 runs to 14 residues. Germline values: CDR1 SGHDN, CDR2 FVKESK. V lost 4 bases, J lost 3 bases, and 4 bases stayed unmatched. CDR3: CASSRGQGLYEQYF. Written as DNA, the CDR3 is TGTGCCAGCAGCCGTGGACAGGGGCTCTACGAGCAGTACTTC.

This clone was seen just once. V gene TRBV7-7 combines with J gene TRBJ2-1; 9 bases fit TRBD1. This CDR3 is 16 amino acids long. With V trimmed by 0 bases and J by 5 bases, 5 bases remained unmatched. CDR1 is SSHAT and CDR2 is FNYEAQ in the germline V gene (reference sequence). CDR3 loop: CASSLATGTGNNEQFF. The CDR3 DNA reads TGTGCCAGCAGCTTAGCTACCGGGACAGGGAACAATGAGCAGTTCTTC.